This T cell receptor (beta chain) was recorded in a study of blood T cell repertoires in COVID-19. Cohorts were assigned according to the clinical history that participants reported. Only in-frame clones appear in the TCRdb table, and some are missing; sequencing was by immunoSEQ multiplex PCR. The table records 450,000 to 500,000 clones, approximately 90% of them present only once. Input material: PBMCs or T cells enriched from blood (not recorded which). This sequence originates from a woman younger than 35 who had recovered from COVID-19.

CDR3 bases: TGTGCCACCAGCAGAGATCTCCCGCCAGGGGGCAACGAGCAGTACTTC. Translation: CATSRDLPPGGNEQYF. The chain uses TRBV15 and TRBJ2-7, with 8 bases matching TRBD1. The CDR3 covers 16 residues. Germline V lookup: CDR1 LNHNV, CDR2 YYDKDF (reference sequence). The V gene end was trimmed by 0 bases and the J gene end by 5 bases; junction bases not matched to a gene: 9.